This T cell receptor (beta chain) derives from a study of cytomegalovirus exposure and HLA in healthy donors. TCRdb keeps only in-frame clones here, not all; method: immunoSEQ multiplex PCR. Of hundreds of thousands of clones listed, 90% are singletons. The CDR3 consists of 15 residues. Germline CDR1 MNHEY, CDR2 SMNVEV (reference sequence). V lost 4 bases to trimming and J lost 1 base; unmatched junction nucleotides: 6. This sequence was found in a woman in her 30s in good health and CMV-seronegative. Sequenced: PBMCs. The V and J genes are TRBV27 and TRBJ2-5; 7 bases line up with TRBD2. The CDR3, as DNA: TGTGCCAGCAGTTCATGGGGGGGTTTCCAAGAGACCCAGTACTTC. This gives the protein CASSSWGGFQETQYF.